One and the same sample provided the 30 T cell receptor beta chains below, sequenced in a study of blood T cell repertoires in COVID-19. This table comes from immunoSEQ multiplex PCR, and its TCRdb copy is limited to in-frame clones, with some not included. Here the sample spans more than 65,000 clones, under 85% being singletons. Specimen: peripheral blood. The receptors originated from a woman in her forties or fifties with acute or convalescent COVID-19.

V is TRBV30 and J is TRBJ2-7, with no clear D. Germline V gives CDR1 GTSNPN, CDR2 SVGIG (reference sequence). The CDR3 contains 13 residues. Trimming cost V 4 bases and J 4 bases, with 14 bases left between them. The CDR3 sequence: CAWNRGNRYEQYF. The CDR3 DNA reads as TGTGCCTGGAATAGAGGAAATCGTTACGAGCAGTACTTC.

The chain links TRBV7-8 to TRBJ1-3, with D perhaps TRBD1 (6 bases). CDR1 is SGHVS and CDR2 is FQNEAQ in the germline V gene. The CDR3 is 16 amino acids. Trimming stripped 5 bases from V and 0 bases from J, with 14 bases between. DNA for the CDR3: TGTGCCAGCAGCCTTCCCAGGGGACCCTCTGGAAACACCATATATTTT. Protein sequence: CASSLPRGPSGNTIYF.

The chain has TRBV7-6 and TRBJ1-1, with D perhaps matching TRBD1 (5 bases). Trimming left V 5 bases short and J 8 bases short, with 12 bases between. The CDR3 consists of 12 residues. Germline assignment: CDR1 SGHVS and CDR2 FNYEAQ. This CDR3 is CASSKRGAEAFF. The CDR3 region has the DNA TGTGCCAGCAGCAAAAGGGGTGCGGAAGCTTTCTTT.

In DNA form, the CDR3 reads TGTGCCAGCAGCAAACCCGGGACTCCCCCCGAGACCCAGTACTTC. Amino acids: CASSKPGTPPETQYF. The rearrangement links TRBV7-2 to TRBJ2-5; possibly TRBD2 for D (6 bases). CDR1 is SGHTA and CDR2 is FQGNSA in the germline V gene. The CDR3 sequence is 15 residues long. V was pared by 5 bases and J by 5 bases, with 18 bases between.

Here the CDR3 DNA reads TGTGCCAGTAGTACAACTGCTAGTGCGGTGACAGATACGCAGTATTTT. Protein: CASSTTASAVTDTQYF. The V and J genes are TRBV19 and TRBJ2-3; D ambiguous. V gave up 4 bases and J gave up 3 bases, with 17 bases separating them. The germline gives CDR1 LNHDA, CDR2 SQIVND (reference sequence). The CDR3 totals 16 residues.

The table lists this clone with a few counts. The V and J genes are TRBV29-1 and TRBJ1-2; 8 bases agree with TRBD1. CDR1 is SQVTM and CDR2 is ANQGSEA in the germline V gene. The CDR3 contains 14 residues. V was pared by 2 bases and J by 8 bases, with 10 bases of the junction left unmatched. In DNA, the CDR3 is TGCAGCGTTGAAACGGGCCAGGGGGCACGAGGCTACACCTTC. Encoded protein: CSVETGQGARGYTF.

A few counts support this clone. This chain uses TRBV19 with TRBJ1-1; D uncertain. The CDR3 extends over 14 amino acids. Trimming removed 2 bases at V and 10 bases at J, with 17 bases between. CDR1 is LNHDA, CDR2 SQIVND, per germline (reference sequence). CDR3 in DNA: TGTGCCAGTAGTATACCCCCCTTCACGATCGGAGCTTTCTTT. Translated: CASSIPPFTIGAFF.

The chain links TRBV27 to TRBJ2-2; 9 bases are shared with TRBD2. This CDR3 has 15 amino acids. V trimming: 3 bases; J trimming: 1 base; junction bases outside the gene matches: 0. The germline V gene has CDR1 MNHEY and CDR2 SMNVEV (reference sequence). CDR3 region: CASSFSGGNTGELFF. CDR3 DNA sequence: TGTGCCAGCAGTTTTAGCGGGGGGAACACCGGGGAGCTGTTTTTT.

This sequence joins TRBV19 and TRBJ2-2; 8 nucleotides agree with TRBD2. This CDR3 is built from 16 residues. J was trimmed by 6 bases and V by 3 bases; bases with no gene match: 9. The germline V gene encodes CDR1 LNHDA and CDR2 SQIVND (reference sequence). The CDR3 region has the DNA TGTGCCAGTAGTATTTCAGCGGGAGCGTTCTCCGGGGAGCTGTTTTTT. Encoded protein: CASSISAGAFSGELFF.

The chain uses TRBV5-1 and TRBJ2-5; 7 nucleotides line up with TRBD2. Trimming cost V 4 bases and J 2 bases; bases outside gene matches: 11. The length of the CDR3 is 16 residues. Germline CDR1 SGHRS, CDR2 YFSETQ. In DNA form, the CDR3 reads TGCGCCAGCAGCAGGCCCGGGAGCGGGGTTCAAGAGACCCAGTACTTC. Translating it yields CASSRPGSGVQETQYF.

This chain joins TRBV2 and TRBJ2-5, with TRBD2 as a possible D gene (6 bases). Germline V gene sequence: CDR1 SNHLY, CDR2 FYNNEI. Between the trimmed V and J ends, which lost 7 bases and 4 bases, there was a span of 19 bases. The CDR3 contains 15 residues. In DNA, the CDR3 is TGTGCCAGCACCCTAGGAGGAGGGAGGACAGAGACCCAGTACTTC. Its translation is CASTLGGGRTETQYF.

The chain couples TRBV28 to TRBJ1-2, with 8 positions matching TRBD1. Losses at the gene ends were 4 bases for V and 5 bases for J; bases not matched to a gene: 9. This CDR3 is built from 15 residues. The germline gives CDR1 MDHEN, CDR2 SYDVKM. CDR3 DNA sequence: TGTGCCAGCAGTTCCCACCCGGACAGGGTTTATGGCTACACCTTC. Amino acids: CASSSHPDRVYGYTF.

The chain is built from TRBV6-5 and TRBJ1-2; D is undetermined. Germline V lookup: CDR1 MNHEY, CDR2 SVGAGI. The germline V and J ends were trimmed by 6 bases and 9 bases, with 17 bases remaining between them. The CDR3 spans 13 residues. CDR3 sequence (DNA): TGTGCCAGCAGGAAACAGCTCACGGGGAGCTACACCTTC. It encodes CASRKQLTGSYTF.

The chain joins TRBV7-8 to TRBJ1-4, with D possibly being TRBD1 (5 bases). The CDR3 is 16 residues long. From germline, CDR1 is SGHVS and CDR2 FQNEAQ. V lost 0 bases and J 7 bases, leaving 15 bases between the germline ends. In DNA, the CDR3 is TGTGCCAGCAGCTTAGCCGGGGGGAGGACGGGTGAAAAACTGTTTTTT. It is translated as CASSLAGGRTGEKLFF.

A few counts support this clone. The genes are TRBV7-2 and TRBJ2-4; tentatively, D is TRBD2 (6 bases). Trimming removed 0 bases at V and 6 bases at J, with 18 bases between. CDR1 and CDR2 (germline): SGHTA, FQGNSA. The CDR3 loop spans 17 amino acids. CDR3 bases: TGTGCCAGCAGCTTAGCGTGGTCGGGAGACAGCCCAAACATTCAGTACTTC. It translates to CASSLAWSGDSPNIQYF. Full variable domain (remainder filled in from reference TRBV7-2 and TRBJ2-4): GAGVSQSPSNKVTEKGKDVELRCDPISGHTALYWYRQSLGQGLEFLIYFQGNSAPDKSGLPSDRFSAERTGGSVSTLTIQRTQQEDSAVYLCASSLAWSGDSPNIQYFGAGTRLSVL.

The chain carries TRBV18 and TRBJ1-2; possibly TRBD1 for D (6 bases). From germline, CDR1 is KGHSH and CDR2 LQKENI. The CDR3 totals 15 residues. V shed 0 bases and J shed 8 bases, with 16 bases lying between them. The CDR3 sequence: CASSPPDRLDGGYTF. CDR3 bases: TGTGCCAGCTCACCACCGGACAGACTCGACGGGGGCTACACCTTC.

The chain employs TRBV5-1 and TRBJ1-2, with 8 positions matching TRBD1. This CDR3 has 16 residues. J lost 2 bases, V lost 4 bases, and 10 bases had no gene match. The germline CDR1 and CDR2 sequences are SGHRS and YFSETQ. CDR3 loop: CASSKAGGPVNYGYTF. In DNA form, the CDR3 reads TGCGCCAGCAGCAAGGCAGGGGGCCCCGTAAACTATGGCTACACCTTC. Looking up the rest from reference TRBV5-1 and TRBJ1-2 gives the full variable domain: KAGVTQTPRYLIKTRGQQVTLSCSPISGHRSVSWYQQTPGQGLQFLFEYFSETQRNKGNFPGRFSGRQFSNSRSEMNVSTLELGDSALYLCASSKAGGPVNYGYTFGSGTRLTVV.

The chain joins TRBV20-1 to TRBJ1-2, with TRBD1 identical over 7 bases. The CDR3 spans 11 residues. Germline V gives CDR1 DFQATT, CDR2 SNEGSKA (reference sequence). V was pared by 4 bases and J by 7 bases, with 3 bases of the junction left unmatched. CDR3 in amino acids: CSATRQGGYTF. In DNA form, the CDR3 reads TGCAGTGCTACCCGACAGGGTGGCTACACCTTC.

This chain joins TRBV11-2 and TRBJ1-2, with D uncertain. The germline V and J ends were trimmed by 1 base and 4 bases, with 13 bases remaining between them. In germline, CDR1 is SGHAT, CDR2 FQNNGV. The CDR3 extends over 15 amino acids. This CDR3 is CASSLGEGWVYGYTF. CDR3 sequence (DNA): TGTGCCAGCAGCTTAGGAGAGGGTTGGGTCTATGGCTACACCTTC.

The V and J genes are TRBV9 and TRBJ2-7; D possibly corresponds to TRBD1 (5 bases). Per germline, CDR1 SGDLS and CDR2 YYNGEE. This CDR3 has 15 residues. Trimming took off 0 bases at V and 3 bases at J, with 13 bases between the two ends. The CDR3 loop reads CASSVVGGHLYEQYF. The CDR3 bases are TGTGCCAGCAGCGTAGTTGGTGGACACCTCTACGAGCAGTACTTC.

This rearrangement joins TRBV25-1 to TRBJ2-1, with D unclear. V was shortened by 0 bases and J by 5 bases, with 5 bases between the two germline ends. CDR1 and CDR2 (germline): MGHDK, SYGVNS. This CDR3 contains 13 residues. Here the CDR3 DNA reads TGTGCCAGCAGTGAATATTCAAACAATGAGCAGTTCTTC. Its translation: CASSEYSNNEQFF.

This sequence joins TRBV2 and TRBJ1-1; D uncertain. Germline lookup yields CDR1 SNHLY and CDR2 FYNNEI. Trimming removed 10 bases at V and 0 bases at J, with 12 bases between. The CDR3 runs 13 residues. DNA for the CDR3: TGTGCCAATTCCCTGAGCTTGAACACTGAAGCTTTCTTT. Translation gives CANSLSLNTEAFF.

The genes are TRBV7-2 and TRBJ1-6; possible D gene TRBD1, 5 bases. The germline V gene encodes CDR1 SGHTA and CDR2 FQGNSA. Between the trimmed V and J ends, which lost 4 bases and 8 bases, there was a span of 15 bases. The CDR3 has 15 amino acids. The CDR3 coding sequence is TGTGCCAGCAGCTCCCACCGGGGGATCGATTCACCCCTCCACTTT. This sequence encodes CASSSHRGIDSPLHF.

This rearrangement joins TRBV7-8 to TRBJ1-3; D is perhaps TRBD1 (6 bases). Germline CDR1 SGHVS, CDR2 FQNEAQ. V was shortened by 5 bases and J by 1 base, with 30 bases between the two germline ends. This CDR3 is 21 amino acids long. For the CDR3, the DNA is TGTGCCAGCAGCAGATCGATAAACAGGGACCTTAACTCTCAATCTGGAAACACCATATATTTT. Encoded protein: CASSRSINRDLNSQSGNTIYF. The full variable domain, its missing parts supplied by reference TRBV7-8 and TRBJ1-3, is GAGVSQSPRYKVAKRGQDVALRCDPISGHVSLFWYQQALGQGPEFLTYFQNEAQLDKSGLPSDRFFAERPEGSVSTLKIQRTQQEDSAVYLCASSRSINRDLNSQSGNTIYFGEGSWLTVV.

The chain combines TRBV6-6 with TRBJ1-1; D gene unclear. The germline V gene has CDR1 MNHNY and CDR2 SVGAGI (reference sequence). The CDR3 loop spans 14 amino acids. Trimming cost V 4 bases and J 1 base, with 10 bases left between them. The CDR3 DNA follows: TGTGCCAGCAGTTTTCCAGAATCGAACACTGAAGCTTTCTTT. This sequence encodes CASSFPESNTEAFF.

A note on this clone: Mismatch with germline at one junction end may stem from a read error. The chain employs TRBV12-5 and TRBJ1-4; D not certain. Germline V gene data show CDR1 as LGHNT and CDR2 as FRNRAP. The CDR3 consists of 9 residues. The CDR3: CASKTFDDF. For the CDR3, the DNA is TGTGCTAGTAAGACATTTGATGATTTT.

The gene calls are TRBV18 and TRBJ1-2, with 7 bases aligning to TRBD1. The CDR3 has 14 amino acids. Looked up from germline, CDR1 is KGHSH and CDR2 is LQKENI. After removal of 2 bases from V and 4 bases from J, the junction contained 4 bases not matched to a gene. CDR3 in amino acids: CASSPRGQSYGYTF. DNA of the CDR3: TGTGCCAGCTCACCAAGGGGACAGAGCTATGGCTACACCTTC.

The gene calls are TRBV6-5 and TRBJ2-3, with D possibly TRBD2 on 6 matching bases. Germline CDR1 MNHEY, CDR2 SVGAGI. CDR3 size: 12 residues. V was cut by 7 bases and J by 3 bases, with 8 bases left in between. Here the CDR3 DNA reads TGTGCCAGCACTCTAGCGACAGATACGCAGTATTTT. As protein: CASTLATDTQYF.

V gene TRBV18 combines with J gene TRBJ1-2; TRBD1 matches at 9 bases. CDR3 length: 14 residues. Germline CDR1 is KGHSH and CDR2 is LQKENI. V lost 4 bases to trimming and J lost 6 bases; unmatched junction nucleotides: 6. Here the CDR3 reads CASSRDRGYDGYTF. CDR3 nucleotides: TGTGCCAGCTCACGAGACAGGGGGTACGATGGCTACACCTTC. Supplemented by reference TRBV18 and TRBJ1-2, the full variable domain reads NAGVMQNPRHLVRRRGQEARLRCSPMKGHSHVYWYRQLPEEGLKFMVYLQKENIIDESGMPKERFSAEFPKEGPSILRIQQVVRGDSAAYFCASSRDRGYDGYTFGSGTRLTVV.

V gene TRBV7-9 combines with J gene TRBJ2-3; no definite D call. The CDR3 has 12 amino acids. The germline CDR1 and CDR2 sequences are SEHNR and FQNEAQ (reference sequence). V lost 5 bases, J lost 6 bases, and 9 bases lay in between. The CDR3 region has the DNA TGTGCCAGCAGCCCTATCATGGATACGCAGTATTTT. This gives the protein CASSPIMDTQYF.